This T cell receptor beta chain was captured by sequencing in a study of CD8+ T cells in alopecia areata. General observations from the study: A large proportion of expanded lesional clones were detected persisting in scalp and blood during tofacitinib.

Following extraction, RNA underwent reverse transcription to cDNA, which served as the sequencing template. Clones were read by immunoSEQ multiplex PCR, and TCRdb kept only the in-frame ones, dropping some. The repertoire holds about 120,000 clones, with roughly 50% as singletons. The CDR3 runs to 14 residues. Germline V gives CDR1 MNHNS, CDR2 SASEGT. Trimming shortened V by 5 bases and J by 5 bases, and 12 bases separated the two germline ends. The treatment denotes: oral pan-JAK inhibitor, 5-10 mg twice daily. Isolation of CD4+ and CD8+ T cells from PBMCs was achieved by sorting. On this clone: What it binds is not known.

This sequence was found in a human donor with alopecia areata. The rearrangement uses TRBV6-1 and TRBJ2-2, with D possibly TRBD1 on 5 matching bases. The sample here was CD8+ T cells sorted from blood, taken at week 24, from a patient treated with tofacitinib. The CDR3 sequence is CASSPPRETGELFF. CDR3 sequence (DNA): TGTGCCAGCAGTCCCCCCAGGGAAACCGGGGAGCTGTTTTTT.